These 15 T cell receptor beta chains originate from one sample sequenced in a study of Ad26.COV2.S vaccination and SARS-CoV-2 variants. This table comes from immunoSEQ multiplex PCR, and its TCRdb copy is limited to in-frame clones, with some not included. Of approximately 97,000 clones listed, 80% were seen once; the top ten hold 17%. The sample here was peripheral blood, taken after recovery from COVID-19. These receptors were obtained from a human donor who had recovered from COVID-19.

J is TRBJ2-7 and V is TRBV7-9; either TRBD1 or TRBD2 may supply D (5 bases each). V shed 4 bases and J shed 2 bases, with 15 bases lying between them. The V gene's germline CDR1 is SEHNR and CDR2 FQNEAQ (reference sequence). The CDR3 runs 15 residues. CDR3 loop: CASSSSRDGTYEQYF. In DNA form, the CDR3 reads TGTGCCAGCAGCTCCTCTCGGGACGGAACCTACGAGCAGTACTTC.

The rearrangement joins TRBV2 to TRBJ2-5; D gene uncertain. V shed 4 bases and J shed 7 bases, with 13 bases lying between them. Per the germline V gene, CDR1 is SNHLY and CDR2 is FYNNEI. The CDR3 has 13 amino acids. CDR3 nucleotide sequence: TGTGCCAGCAGTGCCGACTCGGATGGGACCCAGTACTTC. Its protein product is CASSADSDGTQYF. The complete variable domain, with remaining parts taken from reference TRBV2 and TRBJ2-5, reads EPEVTQTPSHQVTQMGQEVILRCVPISNHLYFYWYRQILGQKVEFLVSFYNNEISEKSEIFDDQFSVERPDGSNFTLKIRSTKLEDSAMYFCASSADSDGTQYFGPGTRLLVL.

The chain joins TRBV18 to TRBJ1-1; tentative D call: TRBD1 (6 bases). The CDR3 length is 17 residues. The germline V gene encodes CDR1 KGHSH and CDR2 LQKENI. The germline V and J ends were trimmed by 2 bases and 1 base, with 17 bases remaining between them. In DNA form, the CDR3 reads TGTGCCAGCTCACCAACATTTTCTGGACAGCAGAACACTGAAGCTTTCTTT. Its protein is CASSPTFSGQQNTEAFF.

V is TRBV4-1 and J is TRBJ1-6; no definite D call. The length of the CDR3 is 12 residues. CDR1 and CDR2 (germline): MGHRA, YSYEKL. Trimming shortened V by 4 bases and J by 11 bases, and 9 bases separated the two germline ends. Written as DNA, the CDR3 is TGCGCCAGCAGCCGGGCCCTGGCACCCCTCCACTTT. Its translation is CASSRALAPLHF.

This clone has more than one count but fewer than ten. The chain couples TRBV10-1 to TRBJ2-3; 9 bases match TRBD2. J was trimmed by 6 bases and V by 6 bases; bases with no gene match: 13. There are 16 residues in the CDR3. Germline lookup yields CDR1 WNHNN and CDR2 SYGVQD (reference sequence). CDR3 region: CASSEIRRGGLDTQYF. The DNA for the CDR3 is TGCGCCAGCAGCGAGATTAGGCGGGGGGGTTTGGATACGCAGTATTTT.

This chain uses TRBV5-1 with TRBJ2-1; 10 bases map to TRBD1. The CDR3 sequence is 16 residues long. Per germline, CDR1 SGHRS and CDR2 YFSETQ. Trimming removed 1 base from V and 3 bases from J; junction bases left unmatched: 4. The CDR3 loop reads CASSLIGTGVYNEQFF. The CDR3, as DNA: TGCGCCAGCAGCTTGATCGGGACAGGGGTCTACAATGAGCAGTTCTTC.

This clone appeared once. The CDR3 nucleotides are TGCGCCAGCAGTGATAGGAGGGGCGATCAGCCCCAGCATTTT. It yields the protein CASSDRRGDQPQHF. The chain uses TRBV10-2 and TRBJ1-5; a weak D match, TRBD1 (5 bases). V was clipped by 3 bases and J by 5 bases, with 11 bases between them. The CDR3 runs 14 residues. Germline CDR1 reads WSHSY; CDR2 reads SAAADI.

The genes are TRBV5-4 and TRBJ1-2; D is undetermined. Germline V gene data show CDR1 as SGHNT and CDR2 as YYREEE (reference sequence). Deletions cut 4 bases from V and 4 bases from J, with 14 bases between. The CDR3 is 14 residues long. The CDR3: CASSPETGPYGYTF. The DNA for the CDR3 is TGTGCCAGCAGCCCCGAAACGGGTCCCTATGGCTACACCTTC.

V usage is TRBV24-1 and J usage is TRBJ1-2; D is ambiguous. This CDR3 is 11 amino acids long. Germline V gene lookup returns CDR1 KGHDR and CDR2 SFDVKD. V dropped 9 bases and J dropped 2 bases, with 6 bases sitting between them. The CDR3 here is CATEGNYGYTF. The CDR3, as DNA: TGTGCCACCGAGGGAAACTATGGCTACACCTTC.

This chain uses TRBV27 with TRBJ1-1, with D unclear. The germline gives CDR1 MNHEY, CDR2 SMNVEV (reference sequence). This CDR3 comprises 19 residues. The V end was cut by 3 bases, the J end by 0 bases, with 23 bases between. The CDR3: CASSLVWAAFENMNTEAFF. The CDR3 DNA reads TGTGCCAGCAGTTTGGTTTGGGCCGCCTTTGAGAACATGAACACTGAAGCTTTCTTT.

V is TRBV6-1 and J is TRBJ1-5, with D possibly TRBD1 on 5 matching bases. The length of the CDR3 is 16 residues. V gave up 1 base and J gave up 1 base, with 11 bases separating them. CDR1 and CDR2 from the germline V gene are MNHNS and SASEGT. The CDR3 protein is CASSEVGGLSNQPQHF. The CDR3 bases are TGTGCCAGCAGTGAAGTGGGGGGTTTGAGCAATCAGCCCCAGCATTTT.

The CDR3 sequence is CASSEGGTGDYEQYF. The CDR3, as DNA: TGTGCCAGCAGTGAAGGCGGGACAGGGGACTACGAGCAGTACTTC. This chain joins TRBV2 and TRBJ2-7; 10 bases are a match to TRBD1. Germline V gives CDR1 SNHLY, CDR2 FYNNEI. CDR3 length equals 15 residues. V trimming: 1 base; J trimming: 3 bases; junction bases outside the gene matches: 3. Combining the CDR3 with reference TRBV2 and TRBJ2-7 gives the whole variable domain EPEVTQTPSHQVTQMGQEVILRCVPISNHLYFYWYRQILGQKVEFLVSFYNNEISEKSEIFDDQFSVERPDGSNFTLKIRSTKLEDSAMYFCASSEGGTGDYEQYFGPGTRLTVT.

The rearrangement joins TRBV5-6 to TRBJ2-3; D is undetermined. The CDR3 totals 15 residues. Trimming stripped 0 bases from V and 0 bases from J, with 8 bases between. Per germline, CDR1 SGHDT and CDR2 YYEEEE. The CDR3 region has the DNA TGTGCCAGCAGCTTGGTTGGTGCTAGCACAGATACGCAGTATTTT. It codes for CASSLVGASTDTQYF.

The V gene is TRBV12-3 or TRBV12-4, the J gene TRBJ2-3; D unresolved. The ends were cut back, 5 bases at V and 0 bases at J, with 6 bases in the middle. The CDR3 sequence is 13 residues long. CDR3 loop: CASSGPSTDTQYF. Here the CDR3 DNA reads TGTGCCAGCAGTGGGCCTAGCACAGATACGCAGTATTTT.

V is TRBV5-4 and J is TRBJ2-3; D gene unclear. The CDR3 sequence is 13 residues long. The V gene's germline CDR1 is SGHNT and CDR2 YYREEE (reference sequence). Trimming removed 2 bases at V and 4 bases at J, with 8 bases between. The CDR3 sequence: CASSFLSADTQYF. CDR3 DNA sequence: TGTGCCAGCAGCTTTCTCTCCGCAGATACGCAGTATTTT.